Shown below are 32 T cell receptor beta chains from a single sample sequenced in a study of cytomegalovirus exposure and HLA in healthy donors. With 60 Vbeta and 13 Jbeta primers, the PCR was carried out. Libraries were prepared by immunoSEQ multiplex PCR; TCRdb keeps only in-frame clonotypes and omits some of them. The repertoire holds about 190,000 clones, with 75% to 90% as singletons. Sample: PBMCs. These receptors were obtained from a man aged 50 or older in good health and CMV-seronegative.

Only a few counts were recorded for this clone. The chain links TRBV19 to TRBJ1-5; no firm D call. Trimming removed 3 bases from V and 0 bases from J, with 6 bases in between. The CDR3 is 14 amino acids. Germline-derived CDR1 and CDR2 are LNHDA and SQIVND (reference sequence). CDR3 protein: CASSIVNSNQPQHF. The CDR3 DNA sequence: TGTGCCAGTAGTATCGTAAATAGCAATCAGCCCCAGCATTTT.

Only one count was recorded for this clone. The chain's CDR3 is CASSLYRETYSGANVLTF. The CDR3 DNA is TGTGCCAGCAGTTTGTACAGGGAAACTTACTCTGGGGCCAACGTCCTGACTTTC. The chain is built from TRBV28 and TRBJ2-6; D possibly corresponds to TRBD1 (6 bases). The CDR3 runs to 18 residues. Germline lookup yields CDR1 MDHEN and CDR2 SYDVKM. V was trimmed by 3 bases and J by 0 bases, leaving 15 bases between them.

The table lists this clone with a count of one. The chain has TRBV7-2 and TRBJ2-3; a weak D match, TRBD2 (5 bases). This CDR3 spans 15 amino acids. The ends were cut back, 5 bases at V and 5 bases at J, with 17 bases in the middle. Germline assignment: CDR1 SGHTA and CDR2 FQGNSA. CDR3 in DNA: TGTGCCAGCAGCCGAGGGCCGCTAGATGGAGATACGCAGTATTTT. Translation gives CASSRGPLDGDTQYF.

The CDR3 region has the DNA TGTGCCAGCTCACGTATTGACAGGGGCTCATCCTACGAGCAGTACTTC. Amino acids: CASSRIDRGSSYEQYF. The chain carries TRBV18 and TRBJ2-7, with 8 bases fitting TRBD1. The V and J ends lost 4 bases and 1 base, in that order; junction bases with no gene match: 9. The length of the CDR3 is 16 residues. Germline lookup yields CDR1 KGHSH and CDR2 LQKENI.

The chain is built from TRBV7-2 and TRBJ1-3; 8 nucleotides line up with TRBD1. CDR1 and CDR2 (germline): SGHTA, FQGNSA. This CDR3 spans 16 amino acids. The trim removed 5 bases at V and 4 bases at J, leaving 10 bases unmatched. The CDR3 region is CASSARWTGSGNTIYF. DNA of the CDR3: TGTGCCAGCAGCGCCCGCTGGACAGGGTCGGGAAACACCATATATTTT.

The chain employs TRBV30 and TRBJ2-1; 8 positions match TRBD2. Germline V lookup: CDR1 GTSNPN, CDR2 SVGIG (reference sequence). This CDR3 contains 15 residues. Unmatched junction bases numbered 5, after V lost 3 bases and J lost 1 base. The CDR3 DNA reads as TGTGCCTGGAGCCGAACTAGCGGTTCCTACAATGAGCAGTTCTTC. Its translation: CAWSRTSGSYNEQFF.

This chain links TRBV7-2 with TRBJ1-6, with 9 bases aligning to TRBD1. The CDR3 length is 15 residues. Germline CDR1 reads SGHTA; CDR2 reads FQGNSA. Unmatched junction bases numbered 6, after V lost 5 bases and J lost 7 bases. The CDR3 region is CASSHIDRGNSPLHF. Written as DNA, the CDR3 is TGTGCCAGCAGCCACATCGACAGGGGGAATTCACCCCTCCACTTT.

This clone showed up just once. The CDR3 region is CAISESSSGGGDTQYF. Here the CDR3 DNA reads TGTGCCATCAGTGAGTCTTCTAGCGGAGGCGGGGATACGCAGTATTTT. V is TRBV10-3 and J is TRBJ2-3; 7 bases map to TRBD2. V was pared by 0 bases and J by 6 bases, with 9 bases of the junction left unmatched. The CDR3 runs 16 residues. Per the germline V gene, CDR1 is ENHRY and CDR2 is SYGVKD.

This clone was observed a handful of times. The chain employs TRBV6-5 and TRBJ2-3; D uncertain. Germline V lookup: CDR1 MNHEY, CDR2 SVGAGI. V dropped 4 bases and J dropped 4 bases, with 6 bases sitting between them. CDR3 length: 12 amino acids. The CDR3: CASSSSADTQYF. CDR3 nucleotide sequence: TGTGCCAGCAGTTCTTCCGCAGATACGCAGTATTTT.

This sequence joins TRBV5-4 and TRBJ2-7; 8 bases fit TRBD1. The CDR3 consists of 15 residues. Trimming removed 4 bases from V and 0 bases from J; junction bases left unmatched: 6. Germline CDR1 SGHNT, CDR2 YYREEE (reference sequence). For the CDR3, the DNA is TGTGCCAGCAGCGTGACAGGGGTAAGCTCCTACGAGCAGTACTTC. It codes for CASSVTGVSSYEQYF.

This sequence joins TRBV11-2 and TRBJ2-3; tentatively, D is TRBD2 (5 bases). V dropped 3 bases and J dropped 2 bases, with 15 bases sitting between them. CDR1 is SGHAT and CDR2 is FQNNGV in the germline V gene. The CDR3 totals 16 residues. CDR3 DNA sequence: TGTGCCAGCAGCTTGGGGTTAGGACTCAACACAGATACGCAGTATTTT. It encodes CASSLGLGLNTDTQYF.

The J gene is TRBJ2-5, the V gene TRBV9; D is ambiguous. The ends were cut back, 0 bases at V and 1 base at J, with 4 bases in the middle. The CDR3 runs to 13 residues. The germline CDR1 and CDR2 sequences are SGDLS and YYNGEE. The DNA of the CDR3 is TGTGCCAGCAGCGTAGGCGGCCAAGAGACCCAGTACTTC. Translation gives CASSVGGQETQYF.

The chain uses TRBV5-3 and TRBJ1-2; no firm D call. TRBV5-3 is designated an ORF whose function remains uncertain. There are 18 residues in the CDR3. Trimming left V 0 bases short and J 4 bases short, with 22 bases between. CDR3 nucleotide sequence: TGTGCCAGAAGCTTGGTAGGGATAGGAGGAACATATTCCTATGGCTACACCTTC. The encoded protein is CARSLVGIGGTYSYGYTF.

In this sample, this clone turned up once. The J gene is TRBJ2-3, the V gene TRBV9; 14 bases line up with TRBD2. The CDR3 is 15 amino acids. V lost 4 bases, J lost 8 bases, and 6 bases stayed unmatched. Germline CDR1 and CDR2: SGDLS and YYNGEE. The CDR3 bases are TGTGCCAGCAGCAGACTAGCGGGAGGGCCAGGTACGCAGTATTTT. This gives the protein CASSRLAGGPGTQYF.

The rearrangement uses TRBV6-5 and TRBJ2-5; D is perhaps TRBD2 (5 bases). Germline V lookup: CDR1 MNHEY, CDR2 SVGAGI. The CDR3 is 14 amino acids. V dropped 2 bases and J dropped 2 bases, with 9 bases sitting between them. CDR3 coding DNA: TGTGCCAGCAGTTACGGCCGGGAACAAGAGACCCAGTACTTC. Its translation is CASSYGREQETQYF.

The chain links TRBV2 to TRBJ2-1, with TRBD2 matching over 11 bases. The length of the CDR3 is 17 residues. Germline loops: CDR1 SNHLY, CDR2 FYNNEI. V lost 8 bases, J lost 4 bases, and 13 bases stayed unmatched. The CDR3 spells CASRQTSGVGRYNEQFF. For the CDR3, the DNA is TGTGCCAGCCGACAGACTAGCGGGGTGGGTCGTTACAATGAGCAGTTCTTC.

The rearrangement joins TRBV11-2 to TRBJ1-1; D possibly corresponds to TRBD1 (5 bases). Per germline, CDR1 SGHAT and CDR2 FQNNGV. Trimming shortened V by 2 bases and J by 6 bases, and 13 bases separated the two germline ends. The CDR3 is made up of 14 amino acids. The CDR3 sequence: CASSLRVGRSEAFF. The CDR3 coding sequence is TGTGCCAGCAGCTTACGGGTGGGGCGGTCTGAAGCTTTCTTT.

This rearrangement joins TRBV11-2 to TRBJ1-5; tentative D call: TRBD1 (5 bases). This CDR3 has 14 amino acids. Germline-derived CDR1 and CDR2 are SGHAT and FQNNGV. V lost 2 bases to trimming and J lost 5 bases, with 10 bases between them. The CDR3 nucleotides read TGTGCCAGCAGCTTAAAGGGGAAGTATCAGCCCCAGCATTTT. This sequence encodes CASSLKGKYQPQHF.

The chain has TRBV7-6 and TRBJ2-1; D call uncertain. The CDR3 is 16 residues long. V lost 5 bases and J 2 bases, leaving 16 bases between the germline ends. CDR1 is SGHVS, CDR2 FNYEAQ, per germline. For the CDR3, the DNA is TGTGCCAGCAGCCTCCTACGGTGGGCTACCTACAATGAGCAGTTCTTC. It translates to CASSLLRWATYNEQFF.

V gene TRBV7-3 combines with J gene TRBJ2-1, with TRBD2 matching over 9 bases. CDR1 is SGHTA and CDR2 is FQGTGA in the germline V gene. Trimming cost V 3 bases and J 8 bases; bases outside gene matches: 8. The CDR3 is made up of 15 amino acids. DNA of the CDR3: TGTGCCAGCAGCTTGGCGGGAGGGACGGGGGATGAGCAGTTCTTC. Protein: CASSLAGGTGDEQFF. The variable domain in full, completed from reference TRBV7-3 and TRBJ2-1, reads GAGVSQTPSNKVTEKGKYVELRCDPISGHTALYWYRQSLGQGPEFLIYFQGTGAADDSGLPNDRFFAVRPEGSVSTLKIQRTERGDSAVYLCASSLAGGTGDEQFFGPGTRLTVL.

The chain combines TRBV28 with TRBJ1-6, with TRBD1 matching 8 bases. Losses at the gene ends were 5 bases for V and 4 bases for J; bases not matched to a gene: 4. The length of the CDR3 is 15 residues. Germline CDR1 MDHEN, CDR2 SYDVKM. CDR3 DNA: TGTGCCAGCAGTGCGGGACAGGTATATAATTCACCCCTCCACTTT. Translation gives CASSAGQVYNSPLHF. Using reference TRBV28 and TRBJ1-6 for the parts outside the CDR3, the full variable domain is DVKVTQSSRYLVKRTGEKVFLECVQDMDHENMFWYRQDPGLGLRLIYFSYDVKMKEKGDIPEGYSVSREKKERFSLILESASTNQTSMYLCASSAGQVYNSPLHFGNGTRLTVT.

The genes are TRBV28 and TRBJ2-1; possibly TRBD1 for D (5 bases). Germline-derived CDR1 and CDR2 are MDHEN and SYDVKM. The CDR3 is 16 residues long. Trimming stripped 5 bases from V and 6 bases from J, with 20 bases between. The CDR3 DNA sequence: TGTGCCAGCAGTCCAGACAGTTTGCGGATGGGCAATGAGCAGTTCTTC. This translates into CASSPDSLRMGNEQFF. Variable domain in full (rest from reference TRBV28 and TRBJ2-1): DVKVTQSSRYLVKRTGEKVFLECVQDMDHENMFWYRQDPGLGLRLIYFSYDVKMKEKGDIPEGYSVSREKKERFSLILESASTNQTSMYLCASSPDSLRMGNEQFFGPGTRLTVL.

Concerning this clone itself: The junction departs from germline at one end; a sequencing error may be responsible. The sample holds other DNA sequences that translate to the same CDR3. The genes are TRBV18 and TRBJ1-1; D may be TRBD1 (5 bases). This CDR3 is 12 amino acids long. Germline CDR1 and CDR2: KGHSH and LQKENI. CDR3 sequence reads: CASSPLDTEAFF. CDR3 nucleotide sequence: TGTGCCAGCTCACCACTGGACACAGAAGCTTTCTTT.

This clone came up once. This chain uses TRBV14 with TRBJ2-7; a weak D match, TRBD1 (6 bases). The CDR3 covers 14 residues. Trimming removed 4 bases at V and 4 bases at J, with 14 bases between. CDR1 is SGHDN, CDR2 FVKESK, per germline. The CDR3 sequence: CASSRGPFGYEQYF. Here the CDR3 DNA reads TGTGCCAGCAGCCGGGGGCCCTTCGGGTACGAGCAGTACTTC. The variable domain in full, completed from reference TRBV14 and TRBJ2-7, reads EAGVTQFPSHSVIEKGQTVTLRCDPISGHDNLYWYRRVMGKEIKFLLHFVKESKQDESGMPNNRFLAERTGGTYSTLKVQPAELEDSGVYFCASSRGPFGYEQYFGPGTRLTVT.

As for this clone: Because the CDR3 is missing its conserved closing phenylalanine or tryptophan, this is likely a read error. It is unclear where the CDR3 begins or ends on the DNA, so no DNA is shown, and the CDR3 is as TCRdb lists it. This sequence joins TRBV21-1 and TRBJ2-7; the tabulated D call, TRBD2, remains unverified against the DNA. TRBV21-1 is designated a pseudogene. The CDR3 region is 10 residues in length, termini included. CDR3 in amino acids: CASSSAGAPT.

V and J are TRBV7-2 and TRBJ2-7; 7 bases map to TRBD2. The CDR3 is 15 residues long. The V segment lost 5 bases and the J segment 1 base; nucleotides outside the gene matches: 8. Germline assignment: CDR1 SGHTA and CDR2 FQGNSA. In DNA, the CDR3 is TGTGCCAGCAGCCTCGGGGGGAGTAGTTCCTACGAGCAGTACTTC. It translates to CASSLGGSSSYEQYF. Complete variable domain (other parts from reference TRBV7-2 and TRBJ2-7): GAGVSQSPSNKVTEKGKDVELRCDPISGHTALYWYRQSLGQGLEFLIYFQGNSAPDKSGLPSDRFSAERTGGSVSTLTIQRTQQEDSAVYLCASSLGGSSSYEQYFGPGTRLTVT.

Worth noting for this clone: The sample has other DNA sequences that encode this CDR3 too. CDR3 DNA: TGCAGCGGTAAGGACAGGGGGGGAGCTGGAAACACCATATATTTT. Translating gives CSGKDRGGAGNTIYF. The chain uses TRBV29-1 and TRBJ1-3; 10 nucleotides align to TRBD1. Germline assignment: CDR1 SQVTM and CDR2 ANQGSEA. The ends lost 7 bases at V and 2 bases at J; junction bases unmatched: 8. There are 15 residues in the CDR3.

The chain has TRBV7-9 and TRBJ2-5, with D uncertain. From germline, CDR1 is SEHNR and CDR2 FQNEAQ (reference sequence). This CDR3 contains 12 residues. Trimming cost V 6 bases and J 5 bases, with 10 bases left between them. CDR3 amino acids: CASSTSGETQYF. The CDR3 coding sequence is TGTGCCAGCAGTACATCGGGTGAGACCCAGTACTTC.

The chain uses TRBV30 and TRBJ2-7; D may be TRBD2 (6 bases). CDR3 size: 12 residues. Germline V lookup: CDR1 GTSNPN, CDR2 SVGIG (reference sequence). Trimming pared 3 bases from V and 5 bases from J, leaving 11 bases between. The CDR3 DNA reads as TGTGCCTGGAGAGCGGGTGCCCACGAGCAGTACTTC. Encoded protein: CAWRAGAHEQYF.

The V and J genes are TRBV6-1 and TRBJ2-5; 8 nucleotides match TRBD1. Germline V gene lookup returns CDR1 MNHNS and CDR2 SASEGT. The CDR3 runs 14 residues. Trimming at V came to 6 bases and at J to 5 bases, leaving 8 bases not matched to a gene. The CDR3, as DNA: TGTGCCAGCAGGAAAACGACAGGGGTCGAGACCCAGTACTTC. Protein sequence: CASRKTTGVETQYF.

Only a few counts were recorded for this clone. The chain joins TRBV10-3 to TRBJ1-3; TRBD1 matches 9 bases. V trimming: 1 base; J trimming: 4 bases; junction bases outside the gene matches: 5. The CDR3 length is 16 residues. Germline CDR1 reads ENHRY; CDR2 reads SYGVKD. This CDR3 reads CAISEWDRVAGNTIYF. The DNA of the CDR3 is TGTGCCATCAGTGAGTGGGACAGGGTGGCCGGAAACACCATATATTTT.

V is TRBV4-2 and J is TRBJ1-2, with 10 bases that match TRBD1. This CDR3 spans 14 amino acids. After removal of 2 bases from V and 7 bases from J, the junction contained 4 bases not matched to a gene. CDR1 is LGHNA, CDR2 YNFKEQ, per germline. The chain's CDR3 is CASSQSGTGAGYTF. DNA of the CDR3: TGTGCCAGCAGCCAATCCGGGACAGGGGCTGGCTACACCTTC.